The present T cell receptor (beta chain) was sequenced within a study of blood T cell repertoires in COVID-19. Study background: Material from acute and convalescent COVID-19 was sourced from the United States, Italy and Spain. The cDNA or gDNA used as material had been derived from T cells, B-cell-depleted T cells, or PBMCs.

The CDR3 is 17 residues long. CDR1 and CDR2 from the germline V gene are SGHTS and YDEGEE. Trimming shortened V by 0 bases and J by 0 bases, and 12 bases separated the two germline ends. As processed by the authors: Reference gene primer amplification gave nucleated cell count estimates. Data came from immunoSEQ multiplex PCR; TCRdb stores just in-frame clones and leaves some out. V and J calls plus clone size are reproduced from that table; the DNA served to infer D and trimming. Among under 25,000 clones listed, roughly 73% were seen once. This clonotype was sampled from a human donor in a cohort sampled during active or convalescent COVID-19. This sequence joins TRBV5-8 and TRBJ2-2, with unresolved D. Source material: peripheral blood. The CDR3 DNA sequence: TGTGCCAGCAGCTTGGGAGTGACAAGTGCGAACACCGGGGAGCTGTTTTTT. Translation: CASSLGVTSANTGELFF.